This TCR beta chain was obtained from a study of blood T cell repertoires in COVID-19. Profiling relied on immunoSEQ multiplex PCR, and the TCRdb table lists in-frame clones only, not all of them. The data hold roughly 100,000 clones, with roughly 89% observed a single time. In germline, CDR1 is MNHNY, CDR2 SVGAGI (reference sequence). This CDR3 region has 12 residues. With 5 bases removed from V and 6 bases from J, the gap between germline ends came to 8 bases. This receptor was identified in an older man with active or convalescent COVID-19. The specimen was peripheral blood. The chain uses TRBV6-6 and TRBJ2-1; the D gene is possibly TRBD1 (5 bases). CDR3 in amino acids: CASSLQANEQFF. DNA for the CDR3: TGTGCCAGCAGTCTACAGGCCAATGAGCAGTTCTTC.